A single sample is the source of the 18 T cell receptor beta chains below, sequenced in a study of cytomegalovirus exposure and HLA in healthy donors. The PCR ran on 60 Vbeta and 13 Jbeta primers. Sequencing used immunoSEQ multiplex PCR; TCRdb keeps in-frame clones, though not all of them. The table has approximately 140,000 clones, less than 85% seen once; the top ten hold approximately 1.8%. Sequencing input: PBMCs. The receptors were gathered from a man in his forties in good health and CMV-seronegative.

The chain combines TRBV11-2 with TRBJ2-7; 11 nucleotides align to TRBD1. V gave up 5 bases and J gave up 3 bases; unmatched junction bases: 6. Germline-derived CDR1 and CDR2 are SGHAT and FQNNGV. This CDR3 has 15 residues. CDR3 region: CASSATGTGGYEQYF. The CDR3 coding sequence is TGTGCCAGCAGCGCAACCGGGACAGGGGGCTACGAGCAGTACTTC.

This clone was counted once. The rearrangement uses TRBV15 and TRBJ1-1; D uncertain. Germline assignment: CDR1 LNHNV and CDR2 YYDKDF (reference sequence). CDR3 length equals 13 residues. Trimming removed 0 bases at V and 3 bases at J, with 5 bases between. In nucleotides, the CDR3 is TGTGCCACCAGCAGAGATAGATACACTGAAGCTTTCTTT. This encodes CATSRDRYTEAFF.

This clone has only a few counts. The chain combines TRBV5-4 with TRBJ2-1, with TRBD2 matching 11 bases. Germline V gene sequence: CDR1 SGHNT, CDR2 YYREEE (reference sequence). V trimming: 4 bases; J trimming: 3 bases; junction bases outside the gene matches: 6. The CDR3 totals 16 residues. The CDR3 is CASSPETSGNYNEQFF. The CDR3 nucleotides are TGTGCCAGCAGCCCGGAGACTAGCGGGAACTACAATGAGCAGTTCTTC.

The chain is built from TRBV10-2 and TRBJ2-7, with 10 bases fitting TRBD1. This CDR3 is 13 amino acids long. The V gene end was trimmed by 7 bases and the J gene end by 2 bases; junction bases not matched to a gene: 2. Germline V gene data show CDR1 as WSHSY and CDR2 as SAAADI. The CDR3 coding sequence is TGCGCCAGCAAGGGACAGGGGACCTACGAGCAGTACTTC. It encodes CASKGQGTYEQYF.

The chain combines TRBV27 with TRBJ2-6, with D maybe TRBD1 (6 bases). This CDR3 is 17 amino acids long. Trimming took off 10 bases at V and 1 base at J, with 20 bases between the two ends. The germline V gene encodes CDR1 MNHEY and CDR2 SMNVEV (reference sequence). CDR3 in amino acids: CANQYRDTTSGANVLTF. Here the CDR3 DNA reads TGTGCCAACCAATACCGGGACACCACTTCTGGGGCCAACGTCCTGACTTTC.

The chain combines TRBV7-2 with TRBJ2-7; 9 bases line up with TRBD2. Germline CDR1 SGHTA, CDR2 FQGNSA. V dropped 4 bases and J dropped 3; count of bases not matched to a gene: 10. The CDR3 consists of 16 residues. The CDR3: CASSSTRLAVNYEQYF. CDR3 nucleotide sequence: TGTGCCAGCAGCTCCACCCGACTAGCGGTGAACTACGAGCAGTACTTC.

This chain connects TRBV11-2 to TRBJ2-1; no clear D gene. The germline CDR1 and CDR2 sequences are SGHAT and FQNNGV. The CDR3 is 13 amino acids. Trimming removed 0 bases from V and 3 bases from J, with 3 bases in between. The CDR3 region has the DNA TGTGCCAGCAGCTTAGACTTCTACAATGAGCAGTTCTTC. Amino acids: CASSLDFYNEQFF.

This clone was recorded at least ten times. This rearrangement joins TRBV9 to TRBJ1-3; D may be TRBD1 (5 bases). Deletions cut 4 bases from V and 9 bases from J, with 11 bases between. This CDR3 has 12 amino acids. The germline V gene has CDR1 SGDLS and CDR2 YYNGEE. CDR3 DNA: TGTGCCAGCAGCCCCTGGGGGGGCACCATATATTTT. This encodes CASSPWGGTIYF.

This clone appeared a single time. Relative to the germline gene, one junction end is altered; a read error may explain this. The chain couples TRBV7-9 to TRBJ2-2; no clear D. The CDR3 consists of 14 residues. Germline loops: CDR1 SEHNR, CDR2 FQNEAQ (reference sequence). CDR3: CSSSLLNSAGELFF. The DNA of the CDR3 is TGTTCCAGCAGCTTGCTAAATAGTGCCGGGGAGCTGTTTTTT.

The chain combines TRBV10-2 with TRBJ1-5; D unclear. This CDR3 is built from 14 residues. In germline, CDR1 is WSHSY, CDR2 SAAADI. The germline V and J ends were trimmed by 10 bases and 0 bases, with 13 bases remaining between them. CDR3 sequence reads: CATLEALSNQPQHF. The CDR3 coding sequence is TGCGCCACCCTTGAGGCCCTTAGCAATCAGCCCCAGCATTTT.

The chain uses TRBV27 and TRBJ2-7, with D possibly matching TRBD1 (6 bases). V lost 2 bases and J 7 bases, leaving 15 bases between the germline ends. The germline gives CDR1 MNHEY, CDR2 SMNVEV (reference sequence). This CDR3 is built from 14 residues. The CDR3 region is CASSLKAGVGEQYF. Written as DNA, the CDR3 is TGTGCCAGCAGTTTAAAGGCAGGGGTGGGGGAGCAGTACTTC.

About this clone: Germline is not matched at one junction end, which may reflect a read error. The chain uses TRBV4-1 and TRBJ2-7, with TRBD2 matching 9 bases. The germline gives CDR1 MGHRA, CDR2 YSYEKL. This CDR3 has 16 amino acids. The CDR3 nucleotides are TGCGCCAGCAGCCAAGATTCGCTAGCGGGGTCCTATGAGCAGTACTTC. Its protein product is CASSQDSLAGSYEQYF.

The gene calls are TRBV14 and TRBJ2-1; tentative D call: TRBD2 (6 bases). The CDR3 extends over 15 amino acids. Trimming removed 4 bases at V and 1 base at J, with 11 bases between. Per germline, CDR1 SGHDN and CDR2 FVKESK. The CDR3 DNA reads TGTGCCAGCAGCCTCAGCGGAGGGTCCTACAATGAGCAGTTCTTC. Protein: CASSLSGGSYNEQFF. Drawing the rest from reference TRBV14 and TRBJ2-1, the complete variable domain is EAGVTQFPSHSVIEKGQTVTLRCDPISGHDNLYWYRRVMGKEIKFLLHFVKESKQDESGMPNNRFLAERTGGTYSTLKVQPAELEDSGVYFCASSLSGGSYNEQFFGPGTRLTVL.

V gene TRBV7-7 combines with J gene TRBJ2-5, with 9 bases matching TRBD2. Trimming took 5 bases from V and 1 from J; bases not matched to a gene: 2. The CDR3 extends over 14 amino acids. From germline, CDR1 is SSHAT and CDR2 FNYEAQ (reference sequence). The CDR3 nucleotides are TGTGCCAGCAGCCGCGGGGGGGGCCAAGAGACCCAGTACTTC. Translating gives CASSRGGGQETQYF.

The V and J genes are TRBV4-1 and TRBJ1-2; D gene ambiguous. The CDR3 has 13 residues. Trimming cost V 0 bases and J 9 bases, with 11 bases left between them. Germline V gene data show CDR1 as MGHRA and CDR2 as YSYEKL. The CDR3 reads CASSQEKGGRYTF. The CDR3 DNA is TGCGCCAGCAGCCAAGAAAAAGGAGGCCGCTACACCTTC.

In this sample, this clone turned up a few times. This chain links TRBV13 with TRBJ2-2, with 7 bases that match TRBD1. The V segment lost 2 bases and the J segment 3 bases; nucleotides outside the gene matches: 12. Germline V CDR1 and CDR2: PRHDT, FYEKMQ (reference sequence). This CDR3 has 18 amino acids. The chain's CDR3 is CASSLSDRVFSYTGELFF. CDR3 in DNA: TGTGCCAGCAGCTTAAGTGACAGGGTCTTTTCCTACACCGGGGAGCTGTTTTTT.

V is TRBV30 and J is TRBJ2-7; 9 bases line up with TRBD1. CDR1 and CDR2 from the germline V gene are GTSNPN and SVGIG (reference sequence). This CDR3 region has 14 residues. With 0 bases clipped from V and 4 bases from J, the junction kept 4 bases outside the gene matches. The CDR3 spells CAWSVLGQGYEQYF. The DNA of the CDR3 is TGTGCCTGGAGTGTTTTAGGACAGGGGTACGAGCAGTACTTC.

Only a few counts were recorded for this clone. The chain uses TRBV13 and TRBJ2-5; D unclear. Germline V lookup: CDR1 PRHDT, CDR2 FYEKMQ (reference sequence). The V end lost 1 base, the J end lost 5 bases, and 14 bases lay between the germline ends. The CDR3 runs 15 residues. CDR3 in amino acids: CASSLASPAVETQYF. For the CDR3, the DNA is TGTGCCAGCAGCTTAGCGTCGCCTGCGGTGGAGACCCAGTACTTC.